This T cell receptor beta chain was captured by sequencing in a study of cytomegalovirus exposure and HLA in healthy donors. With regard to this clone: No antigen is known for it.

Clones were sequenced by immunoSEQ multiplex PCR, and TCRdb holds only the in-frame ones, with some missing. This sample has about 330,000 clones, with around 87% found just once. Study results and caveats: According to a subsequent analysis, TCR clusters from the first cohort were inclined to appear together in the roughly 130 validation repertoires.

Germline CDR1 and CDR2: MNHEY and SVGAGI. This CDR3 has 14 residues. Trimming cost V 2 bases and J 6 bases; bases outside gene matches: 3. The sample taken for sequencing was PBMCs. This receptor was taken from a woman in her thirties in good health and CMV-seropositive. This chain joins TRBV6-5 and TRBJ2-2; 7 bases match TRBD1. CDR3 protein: CASSYPDRSGELFF. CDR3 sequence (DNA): TGTGCCAGCAGTTACCCGGACAGGTCCGGGGAGCTGTTTTTT.